One and the same sample provided the 28 T cell receptor beta chains below, sequenced in a study of shared clonotypes between healthy human individuals. CD8 cells classed as naive were CD45RO-negative and positively selected for CCR7, excluding terminally differentiated effector memory CD45RA+ cells. Libraries were prepared by immunoSEQ multiplex PCR; TCRdb keeps only in-frame clonotypes and omits some of them. In the table there are about 590,000 clones, less than 97% of which are singletons. The sequenced sample was naive CD8+ T cells sorted from blood. Receptor source: a woman in her 30s in good health.

V gene TRBV7-9 combines with J gene TRBJ1-2; 8 bases are shared with TRBD1. Germline V gene lookup returns CDR1 SEHNR and CDR2 FQNEAQ (reference sequence). This CDR3 region has 14 residues. The junction had 9 bases not matched to a gene; V was cut back by 5 bases and J by 7 bases. CDR3 sequence (DNA): TGTGCCAGCAGCCAACAGACAGGGGCGGCTGGCTACACCTTC. Translating it yields CASSQQTGAAGYTF.

The sample holds one count of this clone. The V and J genes are TRBV5-8 and TRBJ2-5; D gene unclear. The J call is in doubt because the DNA end fits TRBJ2-7 better. CDR1 and CDR2 from the germline V gene are SGHTS and YDEGEE. The CDR3 has 10 amino acids. Here the CDR3 DNA reads TGTGCCAGCGGCTCCTACGAGCAGTACTTC. This codes for CASGSYEQYF.

The chain recombines TRBV4-2 with TRBJ1-4; 9 nucleotides line up with TRBD1. With V trimmed by 0 bases and J by 0 bases, 8 bases remained unmatched. Germline V gene sequence: CDR1 LGHNA, CDR2 YNFKEQ. This CDR3 comprises 19 residues. The CDR3 is CASSQDLTGGIATNEKLFF. CDR3 DNA: TGTGCCAGCAGCCAAGATCTAACAGGGGGCATCGCAACTAATGAAAAACTGTTTTTT.

This chain connects TRBV13 to TRBJ2-1; 8 bases agree with TRBD1. The CDR3 is 15 residues long. The germline V gene has CDR1 PRHDT and CDR2 FYEKMQ (reference sequence). After removal of 4 bases from V and 4 bases from J, the junction contained 6 bases not matched to a gene. The CDR3 region is CASSYPQGAYNEQFF. DNA for the CDR3: TGTGCCAGCAGCTACCCCCAGGGGGCATACAATGAGCAGTTCTTC.

This clone was recorded only once. This chain links TRBV10-2 with TRBJ2-7; TRBD1 agrees at 8 bases. Trimming removed 10 bases from V and 3 bases from J; junction bases left unmatched: 8. Germline CDR1 reads WSHSY; CDR2 reads SAAADI. The CDR3 covers 13 residues. CDR3 residues: CATKQGEHYEQYF. In DNA form, the CDR3 reads TGCGCCACCAAACAGGGGGAACACTACGAGCAGTACTTC.

In its sample, this clone was seen once. This sequence joins TRBV11-2 and TRBJ1-1; D perhaps matches TRBD1 (5 bases). V gave up 6 bases and J gave up 6 bases, with 17 bases separating them. In germline, CDR1 is SGHAT, CDR2 FQNNGV. CDR3 size: 14 residues. CDR3 amino acids: CASSRMIRAPEAFF. For the CDR3, the DNA is TGTGCCAGCAGTCGAATGATCAGGGCCCCTGAAGCTTTCTTT.

V is TRBV29-1 and J is TRBJ1-1; the match to TRBD1 covers 7 bases. CDR1 and CDR2 from the germline V gene are SQVTM and ANQGSEA. CDR3 length: 15 residues. J gave up 3 bases and V 7 bases, and 14 bases lay outside the gene matches. The CDR3 sequence: CSAGGQGVGHTEAFF. CDR3 DNA sequence: TGCAGCGCTGGGGGGCAGGGGGTCGGGCACACTGAAGCTTTCTTT.

V and J are TRBV4-1 and TRBJ2-5; TRBD1 agrees at 9 bases. The J call may be in error: the DNA end matches TRBJ2-7 better. CDR3 length equals 14 residues. Germline values: CDR1 MGHRA, CDR2 YSYEKL. DNA of the CDR3: TGCGCCAGCAGCCAAGGACAGGGGGAGGTCGAGCAGTACTTC. It translates to CASSQGQGEVEQYF.

In this sample, this clone turned up once. This chain joins TRBV13 and TRBJ2-7; no reliable D call. The CDR3 is 12 amino acids. Trimming took off 5 bases at V and 2 bases at J, with 7 bases between the two ends. CDR1 and CDR2 (germline): PRHDT, FYEKMQ (reference sequence). CDR3 sequence (DNA): TGTGCCAGCAGCACAACGCCCTACGAGCAGTACTTC. Amino acids: CASSTTPYEQYF.

Comment on this clone: In the same sample, other DNA sequences code for this CDR3. The chain carries TRBV4-2 and TRBJ2-7, with TRBD2 matching over 11 bases. J lost 3 bases, V lost 4 bases, and 2 bases had no gene match. The V gene's germline CDR1 is LGHNA and CDR2 YNFKEQ. The CDR3 has 14 residues. The CDR3 DNA follows: TGTGCCAGCAGCCCTGGGACTAGCGGCTACGAGCAGTACTTC. It specifies CASSPGTSGYEQYF.

This sequence joins TRBV7-2 and TRBJ2-7, with D tentatively TRBD1 (6 bases). Trimming removed 2 bases from V and 6 bases from J, with 14 bases in between. CDR1 SGHTA and CDR2 FQGNSA come from the germline V gene. This CDR3 comprises 14 residues. CDR3 coding DNA: TGTGCCAGCAGCTTAAGACAGGCTGTTTCCGAGCAGTACTTC. Its translation is CASSLRQAVSEQYF. The whole variable domain, filled in from reference TRBV7-2 and TRBJ2-7, reads GAGVSQSPSNKVTEKGKDVELRCDPISGHTALYWYRQSLGQGLEFLIYFQGNSAPDKSGLPSDRFSAERTGGSVSTLTIQRTQQEDSAVYLCASSLRQAVSEQYFGPGTRLTVT.

The V and J genes are TRBV5-6 and TRBJ1-2, with D unresolved. V was cut by 1 base and J by 0 bases, with 7 bases left in between. The length of the CDR3 is 14 residues. Germline V CDR1 and CDR2: SGHDT, YYEEEE. The CDR3 region is CASSLLGANYGYTF. The CDR3 nucleotides read TGTGCCAGCAGCTTGTTAGGAGCTAACTATGGCTACACCTTC. The variable domain in full, with the rest retrieved from reference TRBV5-6 and TRBJ1-2, is DAGVTQSPTHLIKTRGQQVTLRCSPKSGHDTVSWYQQALGQGPQFIFQYYEEEERQRGNFPDRFSGHQFPNYSSELNVNALLLGDSALYLCASSLLGANYGYTFGSGTRLTVV.

This sequence joins TRBV7-2 and TRBJ2-7, with D unresolved. This CDR3 is built from 15 residues. Trimming removed 1 base from V and 0 bases from J, with 10 bases in between. Germline V CDR1 and CDR2: SGHTA, FQGNSA. In nucleotides, the CDR3 is TGTGCCAGCAGCTTAGATGGCAGCGCCTCCTACGAGCAGTACTTC. This codes for CASSLDGSASYEQYF.

The chain recombines TRBV28 with TRBJ1-2; 9 positions match TRBD1. This CDR3 is 13 amino acids long. Germline CDR1 and CDR2: MDHEN and SYDVKM. J gave up 4 bases and V 6 bases, and 3 bases lay outside the gene matches. The CDR3 region has the DNA TGTGCCAGCAGAACGGACAGGGGCTATGGCTACACCTTC. This sequence encodes CASRTDRGYGYTF.

The V and J genes are TRBV2 and TRBJ2-1; D could derive from TRBD1 or TRBD2 (5 bases each). The CDR3 totals 15 residues. Germline CDR1 reads SNHLY; CDR2 reads FYNNEI. Trimming removed 1 base from V and 8 bases from J, with 15 bases in between. This CDR3 is CASSEGVGLAYEQFF. CDR3 nucleotide sequence: TGTGCCAGCAGTGAAGGGGTGGGGCTAGCTTATGAGCAGTTCTTC.

The chain is built from TRBV28 and TRBJ1-4; 8 nucleotides line up with TRBD1. CDR3 length equals 15 residues. V shed 2 bases, J shed 3 bases, and the junction held 2 bases outside the gene matches. Germline values: CDR1 MDHEN, CDR2 SYDVKM. The CDR3 region is CASSLTGGANEKLFF. For the CDR3, the DNA is TGTGCCAGCAGTTTAACAGGGGGAGCTAATGAAAAACTGTTTTTT.

V gene TRBV11-1 combines with J gene TRBJ2-7; D could derive from TRBD1 or TRBD2 (5 bases each). Germline CDR1 reads SGHAT; CDR2 reads FQDESV (reference sequence). Trimming stripped 6 bases from V and 5 bases from J, with 23 bases between. The CDR3 is made up of 16 amino acids. The CDR3: CASSYTHGALGNEQYF. CDR3 in DNA: TGTGCCAGCAGTTACACCCACGGGGCCCTTGGGAACGAGCAGTACTTC.

The rearrangement links TRBV5-6 to TRBJ2-5; maybe TRBD2 (6 bases). The J call may be incorrect, as the DNA end agrees better with TRBJ2-7. This CDR3 is 13 amino acids long. The germline V gene has CDR1 SGHDT and CDR2 YYEEEE. CDR3 coding DNA: TGTGCCAGCAGATCTAGTGCGGGACGCGAGCAGTACTTC. It is translated as CASRSSAGREQYF.

This chain uses TRBV28 with TRBJ2-5, with D unresolved. The J call may be wrong; the DNA end is better matched by TRBJ2-7. CDR1 is MDHEN and CDR2 is SYDVKM in the germline V gene. This CDR3 has 13 amino acids. Here the CDR3 DNA reads TGTGCCAGCAGTTTCTCTATCTCCTACGAGCAGTACTTC. It specifies CASSFSISYEQYF.

A few counts support this clone. The chain employs TRBV7-9 and TRBJ2-7; 8 nucleotides agree with TRBD2. Germline CDR1 is SEHNR and CDR2 is FQNEAQ (reference sequence). Germline trimming cut 6 bases from V and 6 bases from J; bases unmatched to any gene: 10. This CDR3 has 14 amino acids. CDR3 in DNA: TGTGCCAGCAGTTCACGGGAGGGCCGAGGCGAGCAGTACTTC. Translating gives CASSSREGRGEQYF.

CDR3 sequence (DNA): TGTGCCAGCAGCTCCCCGGGCGTCAATCAGCCCCAGCATTTT. Encoded protein: CASSSPGVNQPQHF. The V gene is TRBV7-9, the J gene TRBJ1-5, with unresolved D. CDR1 and CDR2 from the germline V gene are SEHNR and FQNEAQ (reference sequence). The CDR3 is 14 amino acids. V lost 4 bases to trimming and J lost 3 bases, with 10 bases between them.

V is TRBV6-5 and J is TRBJ1-1; TRBD1 matches at 7 bases. The CDR3 consists of 14 residues. The germline V gene encodes CDR1 MNHEY and CDR2 SVGAGI. The junction had 3 bases not matched to a gene; V was cut back by 2 bases and J by 3 bases. Here the CDR3 reads CASSYTRGDTEAFF. CDR3 DNA sequence: TGTGCCAGCAGTTACACCAGGGGGGACACTGAAGCTTTCTTT.

This chain joins TRBV4-1 and TRBJ1-4; 8 bases fit TRBD1. This CDR3 region has 18 residues. The junction had 13 bases not matched to a gene; V was cut back by 1 base and J by 6 bases. CDR1 is MGHRA and CDR2 is YSYEKL in the germline V gene. The CDR3 nucleotides read TGCGCCAGCAGCCAAGTACCGACAGGGGAAGAGTTCCATGAAAAACTGTTTTTT. It translates to CASSQVPTGEEFHEKLFF.

The J gene is TRBJ2-1, the V gene TRBV10-3; 9 bases are shared with TRBD2. The germline gives CDR1 ENHRY, CDR2 SYGVKD. This CDR3 has 15 amino acids. The trim removed 5 bases at V and 5 bases at J, leaving 7 bases unmatched. The CDR3 DNA reads TGTGCCATCAGTCCAAGCGGGAGGTACGACAATGAGCAGTTCTTC. This translates into CAISPSGRYDNEQFF.

The rearrangement joins TRBV21-1 to TRBJ2-7; TRBD2, the table's D call, lacks a check against the DNA. TRBV21-1 is a documented pseudogene. The CDR3 sequence is 17 residues long. For the CDR3, the DNA is TGTGCCAGCAGCAACGGTAGCGGTAGCCCGAGGTCCTACGAGCAGTACTTC. Its protein product is CASSNGSGSPRSYEQYF.

This rearrangement joins TRBV28 to TRBJ2-5; TRBD1 might be the D (6 bases). The length of the CDR3 is 14 residues. The germline V and J ends were trimmed by 8 bases and 1 base, with 14 bases remaining between them. Germline V gives CDR1 MDHEN, CDR2 SYDVKM. The CDR3 region has the DNA TGTGCCAGCCAATCCTACAGGGCCCAAGAGACCCAGTACTTC. It codes for CASQSYRAQETQYF.

The chain uses TRBV7-8 and TRBJ2-2; 11 nucleotides line up with TRBD2. The CDR3 is 16 amino acids. V was pared by 4 bases and J by 1 base, with 2 bases of the junction left unmatched. Germline V gene lookup returns CDR1 SGHVS and CDR2 FQNEAQ. The CDR3 sequence is CASSSTSGENTGELFF. In DNA form, the CDR3 reads TGTGCCAGCAGCTCGACTAGCGGGGAGAACACCGGGGAGCTGTTTTTT.

The count of this clone is one. This chain joins TRBV5-1 and TRBJ2-1; 9 bases map to TRBD1. This CDR3 is 16 amino acids long. Germline V lookup: CDR1 SGHRS, CDR2 YFSETQ. Trimming removed 0 bases from V and 5 bases from J; junction bases left unmatched: 6. Here the CDR3 DNA reads TGCGCCAGCAGCTTGGGTTGGGGACAGGGCCACAATGAGCAGTTCTTC. Protein product: CASSLGWGQGHNEQFF.